This T cell receptor (beta chain) derives from a study of early T cells in non-severe SARS-CoV-2 infection (dated by TCRdb to about 2021). Concerning the study at large: Bulk RNA from unsorted whole blood was used for TCR sequencing, so alpha and beta chains could not be paired.

V and J are trimmed by 5 bases and 2 bases, and the gene matches miss 11 bases of the junction. The CDR3 covers 18 residues, taking in both the cysteine and the phenylalanine. The read is trimmed to its CDR3 DNA, 54 bases read in frame from base 1. This was a case-control study nested in a cohort of healthcare workers in London, UK, who had nasopharyngeal swab PCR tests and blood samples taken every week. Healthcare workers were recruited between 23 and 31 March 2020, during the week of the UK lockdown, and were followed weekly for up to roughly 15 weeks. Worth noting for this clonotype: The antigen it binds to is not known. Per-nucleotide qualities are absent, and no much larger clonotype sits a single base away.

The method behind the library was 5' RACE. Sequencing relied on a NextSeq 500. In the TCR library protocol, unique molecular identifiers were attached to individual cDNA molecules to correct for PCR bias and sequencing error. Both TCR alpha and beta chains were sequenced, and tight co-correlation was observed between alpha and beta sequence abundances in each sample. In the authors' own workflow: V gene, J gene and CDR3 annotation of TCR sequences was performed with Decombinator V4. Expanded TCRs were defined as changing significantly between any two time points under a Poisson model with p below 0.0001. TCR abundances were normalised to the total number of TCRs sequenced per sample and expressed as counts per million. TRAV1-2 paired with TRAJ12, TRAJ20 or TRAJ33 defined MAIT TCRs, while TRAV10 paired with TRAJ18 defined iNKT TCRs. VDJdb, accessed 1 November 2021, was searched for CMV, EBV and SARS-CoV-2 annotated TCRs, excluding TCRs annotated for multiple antigens. TCRdb reprocessed the public reads (quality trimming at Q25 with fastp, clone calling with MiXCR) and kept in-frame beta chains. All rows with the same CDR3 protein become a single entry with the most common DNA and genes. It is TCRdb's table, rather than the study itself, that gives the V and J calls and clone size. This sample lists more than 35,000 distinct CDR3 sequences; roughly 5.6% were detected once. Roughly 27% of the sample is held by the ten biggest clonotypes.

The investigation overall reported the following: VDJdb matching was skewed toward anti-spike CD8 responses and likely underestimated virus-specific expansions by missing private and CD4 specificities.

The chain is encoded by TRBV12-3 or TRBV12-4 joined to TRBJ2-5, with 13 bases matching TRBD2. The specimen was whole blood. The TCR comes from an adult who was a healthcare worker with PCR-confirmed SARS-CoV-2 infection or an uninfected control (not recorded which). The CDR3 protein: CASSRGTSGTLRQETQYF. Here is the DNA: TGTGCCAGCAGTAGGGGGACTAGCGGGACCCTGAGGCAAGAGACCCAGTACTTC.